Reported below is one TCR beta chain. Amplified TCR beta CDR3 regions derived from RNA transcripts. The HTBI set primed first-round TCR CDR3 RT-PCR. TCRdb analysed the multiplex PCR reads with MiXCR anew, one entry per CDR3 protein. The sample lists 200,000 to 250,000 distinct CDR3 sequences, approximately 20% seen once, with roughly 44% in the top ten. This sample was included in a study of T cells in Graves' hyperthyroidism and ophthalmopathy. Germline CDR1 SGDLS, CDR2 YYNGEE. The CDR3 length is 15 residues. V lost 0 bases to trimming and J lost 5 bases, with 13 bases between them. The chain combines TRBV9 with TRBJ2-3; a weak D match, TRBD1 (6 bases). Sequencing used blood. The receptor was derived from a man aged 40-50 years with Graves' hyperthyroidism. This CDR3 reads CASSVVQGLEDTQYF. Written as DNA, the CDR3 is TGTGCCAGCAGCGTAGTTCAGGGGCTGGAAGATACGCAGTATTTT.